Here is one T cell receptor (beta chain) with its context. The CDR3 contains 18 residues. Germline V CDR1 and CDR2: DFQATT, SNEGSKA (reference sequence). The ends were cut back, 0 bases at V and 0 bases at J, with 15 bases in the middle. The data were taken from a study of T cells in Graves' hyperthyroidism and ophthalmopathy. RNA transcripts gave rise to amplified TCR beta CDR3 regions. The TCR CDR3 first-round RT-PCR relied on the HTBI primer set. TCRdb re-called the multiplex PCR reads with MiXCR, one entry per CDR3 protein. The profile shows around 300,000 distinct CDR3 sequences, 15% to 20% of them singletons.

The clonotype comes from a man in his fifties with Graves' ophthalmopathy. This rearrangement joins TRBV20-1 to TRBJ2-6, with D tentatively TRBD1 or TRBD2 (6 bases each). Sequenced sample: blood. CDR3 sequence reads: CSARDRIGGLSGANVLTF. The DNA for the CDR3 is TGCAGTGCTAGAGATCGAATAGGGGGACTCTCTGGGGCCAACGTCCTGACTTTC.